The clone carrying this T cell receptor (beta chain) has just a few counts. The sample originates from a study of early T cells in non-severe SARS-CoV-2 infection. Using its own MiXCR run on the 5' RACE reads, TCRdb lists one record per CDR3 protein. Of approximately 80,000 distinct CDR3 sequences in the sample, 10% to 15% were seen once. The CDR3 is 15 residues long. Germline loops: CDR1 MNHEY, CDR2 SVGAGI. Trimming stripped 2 bases from V and 7 bases from J, with 15 bases between. The rearrangement joins TRBV6-5 to TRBJ2-1; D is unclear. This clonotype was obtained from an adult who was a healthcare worker with PCR-confirmed SARS-CoV-2 infection or an uninfected control (not recorded which). The source material was whole blood. The CDR3 is CASSYGLVQGNEQFF. The CDR3 DNA reads TGTGCCAGCAGTTACGGGCTAGTACAAGGGAATGAGCAGTTCTTC.